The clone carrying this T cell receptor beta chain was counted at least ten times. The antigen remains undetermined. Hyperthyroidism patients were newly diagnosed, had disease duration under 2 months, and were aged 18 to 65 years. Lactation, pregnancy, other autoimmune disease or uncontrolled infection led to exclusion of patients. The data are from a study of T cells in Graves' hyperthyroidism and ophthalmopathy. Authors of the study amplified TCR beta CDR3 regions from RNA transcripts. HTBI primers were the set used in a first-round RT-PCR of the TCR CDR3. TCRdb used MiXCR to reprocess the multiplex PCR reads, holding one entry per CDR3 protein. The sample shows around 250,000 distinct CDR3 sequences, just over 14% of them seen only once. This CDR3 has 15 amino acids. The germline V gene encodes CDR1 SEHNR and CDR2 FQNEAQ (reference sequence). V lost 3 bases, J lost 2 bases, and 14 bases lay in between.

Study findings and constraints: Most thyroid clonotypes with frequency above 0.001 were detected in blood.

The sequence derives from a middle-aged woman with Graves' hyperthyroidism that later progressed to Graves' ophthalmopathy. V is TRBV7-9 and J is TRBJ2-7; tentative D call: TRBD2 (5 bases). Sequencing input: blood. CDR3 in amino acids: CASSLTASRTYEQYF. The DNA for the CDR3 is TGTGCCAGCAGCTTGACGGCTAGCAGAACCTACGAGCAGTACTTC. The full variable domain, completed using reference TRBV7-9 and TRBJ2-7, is DTGVSQNPRHKITKRGQNVTFRCDPISEHNRLYWYRQTLGQGPEFLTYFQNEAQLEKSRLLSDRFSAERPKGSFSTLEIQRTEQGDSAMYLCASSLTASRTYEQYFGPGTRLTVT.